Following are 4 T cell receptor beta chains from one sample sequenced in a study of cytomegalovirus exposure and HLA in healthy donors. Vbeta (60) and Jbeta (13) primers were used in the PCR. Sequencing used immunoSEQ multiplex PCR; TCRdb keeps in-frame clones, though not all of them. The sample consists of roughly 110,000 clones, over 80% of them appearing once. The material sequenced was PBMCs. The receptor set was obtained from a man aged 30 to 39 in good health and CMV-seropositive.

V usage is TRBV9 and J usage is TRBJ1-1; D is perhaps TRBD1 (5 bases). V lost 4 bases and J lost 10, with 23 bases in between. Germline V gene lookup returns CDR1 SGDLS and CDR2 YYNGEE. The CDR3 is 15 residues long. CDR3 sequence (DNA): TGTGCCAGCAGCCCTCGAGGAGGGCACCCCGGGGCAGCTTTCTTT. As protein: CASSPRGGHPGAAFF. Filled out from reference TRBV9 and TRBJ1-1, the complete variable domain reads DSGVTQTPKHLITATGQRVTLRCSPRSGDLSVYWYQQSLDQGLQFLIQYYNGEERAKGNILERFSAQQFPDLHSELNLSSLELGDSALYFCASSPRGGHPGAAFFGQGTRLTVV.

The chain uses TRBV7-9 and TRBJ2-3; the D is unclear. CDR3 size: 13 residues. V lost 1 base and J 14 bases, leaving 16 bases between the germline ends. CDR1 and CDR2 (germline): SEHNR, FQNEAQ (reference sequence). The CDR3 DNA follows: TGTGCCAGCAGCTTAGAGGCGGCCCCGCCTCCGTATTTT. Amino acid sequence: CASSLEAAPPPYF.

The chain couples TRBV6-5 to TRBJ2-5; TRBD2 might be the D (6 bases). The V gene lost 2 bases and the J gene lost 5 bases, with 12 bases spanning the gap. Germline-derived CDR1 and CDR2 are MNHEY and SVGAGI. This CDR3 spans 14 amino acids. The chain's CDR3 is CASSYGTGDETQYF. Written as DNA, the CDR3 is TGTGCCAGCAGTTACGGGACTGGGGACGAGACCCAGTACTTC.

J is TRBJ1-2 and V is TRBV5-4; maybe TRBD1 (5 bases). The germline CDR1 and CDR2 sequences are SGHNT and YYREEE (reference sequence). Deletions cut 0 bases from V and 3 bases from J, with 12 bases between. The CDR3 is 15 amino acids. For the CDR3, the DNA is TGTGCCAGCAGCTTGGCCGGCGGGGACTACTATGGCTACACCTTC. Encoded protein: CASSLAGGDYYGYTF.